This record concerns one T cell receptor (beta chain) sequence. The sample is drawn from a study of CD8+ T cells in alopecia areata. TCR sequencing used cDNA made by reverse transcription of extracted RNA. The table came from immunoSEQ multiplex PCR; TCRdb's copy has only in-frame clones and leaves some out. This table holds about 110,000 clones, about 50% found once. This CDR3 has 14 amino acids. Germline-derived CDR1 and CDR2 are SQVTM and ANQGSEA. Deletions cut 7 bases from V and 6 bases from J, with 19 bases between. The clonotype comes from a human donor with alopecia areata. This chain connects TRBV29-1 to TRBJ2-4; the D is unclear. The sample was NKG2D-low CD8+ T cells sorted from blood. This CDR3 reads CSALTPTTGNIQYF. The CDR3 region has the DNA TGCAGCGCCCTGACACCGACAACGGGAAACATTCAGTACTTC.